This entry describes one TCR beta chain. The data were taken from a study of blood T cell repertoires in COVID-19. This CDR3 comprises 14 residues. J gave up 6 bases and V 5 bases, and 7 bases lay outside the gene matches. Germline CDR1 is MNHEY and CDR2 is SMNVEV (reference sequence). Here immunoSEQ multiplex PCR was the method, and the copy in TCRdb shows in-frame clones only, minus some. The table includes about 94,000 clones, about 80% detected once. This chain connects TRBV27 to TRBJ2-1; 7 positions agree with TRBD2. Specimen: peripheral blood. The receptor's source is a man aged 55 to 70 with acute or convalescent COVID-19. This CDR3 is CASSDVAGANEQFF. CDR3 nucleotides: TGTGCCAGCAGTGACGTGGCGGGAGCCAATGAGCAGTTCTTC.